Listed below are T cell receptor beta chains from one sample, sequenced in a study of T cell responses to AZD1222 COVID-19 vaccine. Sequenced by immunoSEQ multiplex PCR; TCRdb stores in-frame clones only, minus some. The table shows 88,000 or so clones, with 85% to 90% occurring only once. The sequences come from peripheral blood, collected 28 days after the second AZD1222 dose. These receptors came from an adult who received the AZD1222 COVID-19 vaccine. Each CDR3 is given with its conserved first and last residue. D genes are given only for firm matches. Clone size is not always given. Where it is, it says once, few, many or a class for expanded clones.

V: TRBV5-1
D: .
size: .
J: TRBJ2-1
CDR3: CASSLGGEQFF
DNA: TGCGCCAGCAGCTTGGGGGGTGAGCAGTTCTTC

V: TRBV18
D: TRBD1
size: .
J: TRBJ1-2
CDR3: CASSPYRQGDGYTF
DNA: TGTGCCAGCTCACCATATAGACAGGGGGATGGCTACACCTTC

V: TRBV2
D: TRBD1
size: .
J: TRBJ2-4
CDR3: CASMGDRVAKNIQYF
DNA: TGTGCCAGCATGGGGGACAGGGTGGCCAAAAACATTCAGTACTTC

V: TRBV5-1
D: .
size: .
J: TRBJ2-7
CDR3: CASSPGTAESSYEQYF
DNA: TGCGCCAGCAGCCCCGGGACGGCCGAGAGCTCCTACGAGCAGTACTTC

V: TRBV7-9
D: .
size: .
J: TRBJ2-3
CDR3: CASSLVGYGTPLSTDTQYF
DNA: TGTGCCAGCAGCTTAGTCGGGTACGGGACACCTCTTAGCACAGATACGCAGTATTTT

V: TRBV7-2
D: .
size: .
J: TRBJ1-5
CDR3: CASSLWVNQPQHF
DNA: TGTGCCAGCAGCTTATGGGTCAATCAGCCCCAGCATTTT

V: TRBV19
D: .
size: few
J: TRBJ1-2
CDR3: CASSIPGERNYGYTF
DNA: TGTGCCAGTAGTATCCCCGGGGAAAGGAACTATGGCTACACCTTC

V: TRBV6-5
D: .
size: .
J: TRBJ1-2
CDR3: CASSFAGHGYTF
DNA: TGTGCCAGCAGTTTCGCAGGGCATGGCTACACCTTC

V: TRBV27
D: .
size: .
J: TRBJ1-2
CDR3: CASSLGHQRGYGYTF
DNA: TGTGCCAGCAGTTTGGGGCACCAGAGGGGCTATGGCTACACCTTC

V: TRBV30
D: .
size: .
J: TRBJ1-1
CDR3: CAVSLRNTEAFF
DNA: TGTGCCGTAAGCCTCAGGAACACTGAAGCTTTCTTT

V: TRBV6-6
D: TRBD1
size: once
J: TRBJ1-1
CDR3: CASSYKGQGAYTEAFF
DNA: TGTGCCAGCAGTTACAAGGGACAGGGGGCGTACACTGAAGCTTTCTTT

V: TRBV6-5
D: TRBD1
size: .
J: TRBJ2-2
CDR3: CASKDRGPFAGELFF
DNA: TGTGCCTCCAAGGACAGGGGGCCTTTTGCCGGGGAGCTGTTTTTT

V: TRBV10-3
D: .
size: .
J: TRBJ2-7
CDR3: CAISEGYRDKGYYEQYF
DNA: TGTGCCATCAGTGAGGGATACCGGGACAAAGGATACTACGAGCAGTACTTC

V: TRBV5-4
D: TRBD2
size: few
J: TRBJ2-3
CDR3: CASSLVGLPTDTQYF
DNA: TGTGCCAGCAGCTTGGTGGGACTACCCACAGATACGCAGTATTTT

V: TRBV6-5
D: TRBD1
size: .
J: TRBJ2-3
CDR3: CASSSPGTASTDTQYF
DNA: TGTGCCAGCAGTTCACCCGGGACAGCGAGCACAGATACGCAGTATTTT

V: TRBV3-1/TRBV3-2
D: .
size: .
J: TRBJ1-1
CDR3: CASSQVGRGGSNTEAFF
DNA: TGTGCCAGCAGCCAAGTAGGCCGGGGGGGTTCGAACACTGAAGCTTTCTTT

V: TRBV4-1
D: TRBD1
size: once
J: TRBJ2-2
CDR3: CASSQEGQVNTGELFF
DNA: TGCGCCAGCAGCCAAGAGGGACAGGTGAACACCGGGGAGCTGTTTTTT

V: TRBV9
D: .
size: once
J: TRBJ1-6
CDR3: CASSVARENSPLHF
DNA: TGTGCCAGCAGCGTAGCCAGGGAGAATTCACCCCTCCACTTT

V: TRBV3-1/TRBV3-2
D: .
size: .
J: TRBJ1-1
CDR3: CASGRVGDTEAFF
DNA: TGTGCCAGCGGCAGGGTAGGGGACACTGAAGCTTTCTTT

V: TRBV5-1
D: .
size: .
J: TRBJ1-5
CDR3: CASSPQGPQPQHF
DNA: TGCGCCAGCAGCCCGCAGGGACCCCAGCCCCAGCATTTT

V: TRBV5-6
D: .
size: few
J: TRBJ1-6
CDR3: CASSLRQVMTSPLHF
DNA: TGTGCCAGCAGCTTACGACAGGTTATGACTTCACCCCTCCACTTT

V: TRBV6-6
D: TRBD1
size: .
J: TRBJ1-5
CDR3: CASIKDRINQPQHF
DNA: TGTGCCAGCATCAAGGACAGGATCAATCAGCCCCAGCATTTT

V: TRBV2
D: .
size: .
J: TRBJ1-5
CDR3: CASSGVDSNQPQHF
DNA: TGTGCCAGCAGTGGGGTCGACAGCAATCAGCCCCAGCATTTT

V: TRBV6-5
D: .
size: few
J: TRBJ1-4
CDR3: CASRPGHSTNEKLFF
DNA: TGTGCCAGCAGACCGGGACACTCAACTAATGAAAAACTGTTTTTT

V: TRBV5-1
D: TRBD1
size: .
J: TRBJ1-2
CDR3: CASSLGTAGYTF
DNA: TGCGCCAGCAGCTTAGGGACAGCTGGCTACACCTTC

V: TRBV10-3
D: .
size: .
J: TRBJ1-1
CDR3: CAIRFRQANTEAFF
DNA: TGTGCCATCAGGTTCAGGCAAGCTAACACTGAAGCTTTCTTT

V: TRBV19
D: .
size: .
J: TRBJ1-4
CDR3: CASSWNPVATNEKLFF
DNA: TGTGCCAGTAGCTGGAACCCGGTTGCAACTAATGAAAAACTGTTTTTT

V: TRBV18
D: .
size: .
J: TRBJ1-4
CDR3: CASSPGLGEKLFF
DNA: TGTGCCAGCTCACCAGGGCTAGGTGAAAAACTGTTTTTT

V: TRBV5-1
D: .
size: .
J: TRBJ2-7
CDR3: CASSLEGALDEQYF
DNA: TGCGCCAGCAGCTTGGAAGGGGCCCTGGACGAGCAGTACTTC

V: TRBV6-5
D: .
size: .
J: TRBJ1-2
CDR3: CASRERGILYGYTF
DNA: TGTGCCAGCAGAGAGCGGGGGATCCTCTATGGCTACACCTTC

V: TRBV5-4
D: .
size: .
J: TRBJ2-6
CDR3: CATRRWDSGANVLTF
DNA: TGTGCCACAAGACGGTGGGACTCTGGGGCCAACGTCCTGACTTTC

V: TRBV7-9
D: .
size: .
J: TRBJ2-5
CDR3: CASSYEETQYF
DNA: TGTGCCAGCAGCTACGAAGAGACCCAGTACTTC